The clone carrying this T cell receptor (beta chain) was observed at least ten times. Its antigen is as yet unknown. This entry comes from a study of CD8 T cells in ankylosing spondylitis. Quantitative 5'-RACE was performed with molecular barcodes, and it yielded the TCR beta libraries. Each CDR3 protein is one row after TCRdb ran MiXCR on the 5' RACE reads. The table has approximately 260,000 distinct CDR3 sequences, 8% to 9.5% seen once. The CDR3 extends over 15 amino acids. V lost 1 base, J lost 1 base, and 7 bases lay in between. General observations from the study: Significant enrichment of disease-linked clones was reported in matched ankylosing spondylitis synovial fluid. Fewer than 10 highly homologous variants formed a TCR beta motif that appeared characteristic of ankylosing spondylitis blood.

Sequencing was performed on blood, either unsorted or a sorted T cell fraction (not recorded which). The TCR comes from a male donor with ankylosing spondylitis or in good health (not recorded which). The rearrangement links TRBV12-3 or TRBV12-4 to TRBJ2-2; TRBD2 is a possible D gene (5 bases). CDR3: CASSLGTRNTGELFF. CDR3 sequence (DNA): TGTGCCAGCAGTTTAGGAACTAGGAACACCGGGGAGCTGTTTTTT.